Following are 13 T cell receptor beta chains from one sample sequenced in a study of blood T cell repertoires in COVID-19. The table came from immunoSEQ multiplex PCR; TCRdb's copy has only in-frame clones and leaves some out. The sample includes about 180,000 clones, 88% seen only once; the top ten take under 4.5%. The specimen sequenced was peripheral blood. The source of these receptors is a woman in her 30s with acute or convalescent COVID-19.

The chain carries TRBV7-9 and TRBJ1-1; D remains ambiguous. V lost 3 bases, J lost 5 bases, and 7 bases lay in between. The CDR3 covers 12 residues. Germline values: CDR1 SEHNR, CDR2 FQNEAQ (reference sequence). CDR3 sequence: CASSFSLTEAFF. CDR3 nucleotide sequence: TGTGCCAGCAGCTTTAGTCTAACTGAAGCTTTCTTT. The full variable domain, with the rest looked up from reference TRBV7-9 and TRBJ1-1, is DTGVSQNPRHKITKRGQNVTFRCDPISEHNRLYWYRQTLGQGPEFLTYFQNEAQLEKSRLLSDRFSAERPKGSFSTLEIQRTEQGDSAMYLCASSFSLTEAFFGQGTRLTVV.

This chain connects TRBV4-1 to TRBJ1-2; 11 bases map to TRBD1. This CDR3 has 17 amino acids. Germline loops: CDR1 MGHRA, CDR2 YSYEKL. Trimming at V came to 3 bases and at J to 4 bases, leaving 10 bases not matched to a gene. CDR3 nucleotides: TGCGCCAGCAGCCACCCCTCTGGACAGGGGGCGGGCTATGGCTACACCTTC. It codes for CASSHPSGQGAGYGYTF.

This clone has a handful of counts. The rearrangement uses TRBV5-1 and TRBJ2-7, with 9 bases lining up with TRBD1. The ends lost 3 bases at V and 4 bases at J; junction bases unmatched: 8. Germline CDR1 SGHRS, CDR2 YFSETQ. The CDR3 sequence is 15 residues long. The CDR3 reads CASSSTTGGKYEQYF. DNA for the CDR3: TGCGCCAGCAGCTCTACGACAGGGGGAAAATACGAGCAGTACTTC.

V gene TRBV7-8 combines with J gene TRBJ2-7; D unclear. The V gene lost 5 bases and the J gene lost 4 bases, with 6 bases spanning the gap. The CDR3 is made up of 11 amino acids. Germline CDR1 and CDR2: SGHVS and FQNEAQ. The CDR3: CASSPLYEQYF. CDR3 coding DNA: TGTGCCAGCAGCCCCTTATACGAGCAGTACTTC.

V gene TRBV5-1 combines with J gene TRBJ2-1; 8 bases map to TRBD2. The CDR3 contains 15 residues. Trimming cost V 0 bases and J 9 bases; bases outside gene matches: 8. Germline lookup yields CDR1 SGHRS and CDR2 YFSETQ. The CDR3 bases are TGCGCCAGCAGCTTGGAGGGACTAGACGATGTTGAGCAGTTCTTC. Translated, it gives CASSLEGLDDVEQFF.

The chain employs TRBV7-2 and TRBJ1-5; a weak D match, TRBD1 (5 bases). This CDR3 has 14 residues. Per the germline V gene, CDR1 is SGHTA and CDR2 is FQGNSA. Trimming removed 5 bases from V and 5 bases from J, with 13 bases in between. As DNA, the CDR3 is TGTGCCAGCAGCCCCGACGCAGGGCATCAGCCCCAGCATTTT. The encoded protein is CASSPDAGHQPQHF.

The CDR3 loop reads CASGPRVPYEQYF. The CDR3 DNA reads TGTGCCAGCGGGCCGAGGGTTCCCTACGAGCAGTACTTC. The chain is built from TRBV27 and TRBJ2-7; tentatively, D is TRBD2 (5 bases). The CDR3 covers 13 residues. Trimming stripped 8 bases from V and 2 bases from J, with 13 bases between. The germline gives CDR1 MNHEY, CDR2 SMNVEV (reference sequence).

The chain recombines TRBV18 with TRBJ2-5, with 7 nucleotides matching TRBD1. With 6 bases clipped from V and 4 bases from J, the junction kept 5 bases outside the gene matches. Germline CDR1 reads KGHSH; CDR2 reads LQKENI. The CDR3 length is 13 residues. The CDR3 region has the DNA TGTGCCAGCTCCCAGGGACAGACAGAGACCCAGTACTTC. Translated, it gives CASSQGQTETQYF. Combining the CDR3 with reference TRBV18 and TRBJ2-5 gives the whole variable domain NAGVMQNPRHLVRRRGQEARLRCSPMKGHSHVYWYRQLPEEGLKFMVYLQKENIIDESGMPKERFSAEFPKEGPSILRIQQVVRGDSAAYFCASSQGQTETQYFGPGTRLLVL.

The genes are TRBV10-3 and TRBJ2-1; possible D gene TRBD2, 7 bases. Germline V gene sequence: CDR1 ENHRY, CDR2 SYGVKD. The CDR3 contains 12 residues. The germline V and J ends were trimmed by 8 bases and 6 bases, with 11 bases remaining between them. The CDR3 loop is CAIGGAANEQFF. As DNA, the CDR3 is TGTGCCATCGGGGGGGCAGCCAATGAGCAGTTCTTC.

V and J are TRBV6-5 and TRBJ1-6, with a possible D match to TRBD1 (5 bases). CDR3 length: 14 residues. V was pared by 7 bases and J by 8 bases, with 15 bases between. The germline V gene has CDR1 MNHEY and CDR2 SVGAGI. The CDR3: CASIPAGGDSPLHF. The DNA for the CDR3 is TGTGCCAGCATCCCAGCGGGAGGGGATTCACCCCTCCACTTT.

This clone was counted a few times. The J gene is TRBJ1-5, the V gene TRBV29-1, with TRBD1 matching over 7 bases. The germline CDR1 and CDR2 sequences are SQVTM and ANQGSEA. After removal of 7 bases from V and 2 bases from J, the junction contained 5 bases not matched to a gene. The CDR3 has 13 amino acids. The CDR3 region has the DNA TGCAGCGCAGGGCAGGGGGGCAATCAGCCCCAGCATTTT. This sequence encodes CSAGQGGNQPQHF.

This clone was detected once. The CDR3 region has the DNA TGTGCCAGCAGCACCCTAATAGCCAAAAACATTCAGTACTTC. It is translated as CASSTLIAKNIQYF. This rearrangement joins TRBV11-2 to TRBJ2-4; D is undetermined. The ends were cut back, 5 bases at V and 0 bases at J, with 8 bases in the middle. CDR1 and CDR2 (germline): SGHAT, FQNNGV. The CDR3 sequence is 14 residues long. The whole variable domain, remainder taken from reference TRBV11-2 and TRBJ2-4, is EAGVAQSPRYKIIEKRQSVAFWCNPISGHATLYWYQQILGQGPKLLIQFQNNGVVDDSQLPKDRFSAERLKGVDSTLKIQPAKLEDSAVYLCASSTLIAKNIQYFGAGTRLSVL.

The chain uses TRBV20-1 and TRBJ1-4; possibly TRBD1 for D (5 bases). CDR3 length equals 10 residues. Trimming shortened V by 6 bases and J by 8 bases, and 7 bases separated the two germline ends. The V gene's germline CDR1 is DFQATT and CDR2 SNEGSKA (reference sequence). The CDR3 DNA reads TGCAGTGCGTACAGGGAAAAACTGTTTTTT. Protein sequence: CSAYREKLFF.